This TCR beta chain appears in the sequencing data of a study of T-cell reconstitution after alpha-beta-depleted transplantation in children. The library targeted TCRbeta and was prepared with unique molecular identifiers. A single record per CDR3 protein comes from TCRdb applying MiXCR to the PCR reads. The table records 200,000 to 250,000 distinct CDR3 sequences, 9.7% of them present only once. Ten or more counts support this clonotype. Germline V CDR1 and CDR2: SGHDT, YYEEEE. This CDR3 comprises 14 residues. V was cut by 2 bases and J by 0 bases, with 6 bases left in between. This TCR was sampled from a human donor who donated a stem cell graft to a child with SCID. The sequencing used PBMCs from the stem cell graft donor, collected from the stem cell graft. The rearrangement joins TRBV5-6 to TRBJ1-3, with no clear D. The CDR3: CASSLRVSGNTIYF. The CDR3 bases are TGTGCCAGCAGCTTACGGGTCTCTGGAAACACCATATATTTT.